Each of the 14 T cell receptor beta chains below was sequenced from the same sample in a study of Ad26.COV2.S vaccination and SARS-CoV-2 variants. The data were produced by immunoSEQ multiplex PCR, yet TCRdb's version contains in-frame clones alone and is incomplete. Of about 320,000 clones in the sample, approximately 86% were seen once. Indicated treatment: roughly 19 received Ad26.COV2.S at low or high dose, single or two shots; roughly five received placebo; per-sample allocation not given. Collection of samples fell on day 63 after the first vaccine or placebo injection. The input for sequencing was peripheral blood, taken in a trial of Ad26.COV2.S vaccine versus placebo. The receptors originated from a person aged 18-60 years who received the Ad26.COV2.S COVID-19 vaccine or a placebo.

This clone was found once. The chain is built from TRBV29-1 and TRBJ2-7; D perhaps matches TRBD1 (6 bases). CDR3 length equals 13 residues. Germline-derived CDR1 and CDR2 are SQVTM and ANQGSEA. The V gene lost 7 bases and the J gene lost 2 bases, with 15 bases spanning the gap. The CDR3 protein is CSDTQGGPYEQYF. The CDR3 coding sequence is TGCAGCGACACACAGGGTGGGCCCTACGAGCAGTACTTC.

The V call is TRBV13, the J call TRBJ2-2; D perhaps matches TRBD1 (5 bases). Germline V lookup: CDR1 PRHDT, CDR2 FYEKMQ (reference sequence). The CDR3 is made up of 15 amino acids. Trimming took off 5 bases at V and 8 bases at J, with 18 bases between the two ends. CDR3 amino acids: CASSLEPSGQGELFF. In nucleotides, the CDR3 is TGTGCCAGCAGCCTAGAACCGTCAGGGCAAGGGGAGCTGTTTTTT.

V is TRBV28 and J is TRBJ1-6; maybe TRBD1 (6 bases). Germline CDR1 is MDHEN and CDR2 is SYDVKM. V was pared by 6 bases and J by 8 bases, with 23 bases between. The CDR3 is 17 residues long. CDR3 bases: TGTGCCAGCAGCCTACTGCAGGTGGGGGGCCCACATTCACCCCTCCACTTT. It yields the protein CASSLLQVGGPHSPLHF. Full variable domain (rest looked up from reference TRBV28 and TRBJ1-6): DVKVTQSSRYLVKRTGEKVFLECVQDMDHENMFWYRQDPGLGLRLIYFSYDVKMKEKGDIPEGYSVSREKKERFSLILESASTNQTSMYLCASSLLQVGGPHSPLHFGNGTRLTVT.

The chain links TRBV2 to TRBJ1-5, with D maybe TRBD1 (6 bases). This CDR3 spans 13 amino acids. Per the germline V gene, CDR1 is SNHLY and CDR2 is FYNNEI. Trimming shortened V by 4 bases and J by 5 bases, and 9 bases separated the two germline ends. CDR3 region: CASSARGDQPQHF. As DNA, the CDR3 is TGTGCCAGCAGTGCTAGGGGGGATCAGCCCCAGCATTTT. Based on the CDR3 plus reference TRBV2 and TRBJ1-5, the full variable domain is EPEVTQTPSHQVTQMGQEVILRCVPISNHLYFYWYRQILGQKVEFLVSFYNNEISEKSEIFDDQFSVERPDGSNFTLKIRSTKLEDSAMYFCASSARGDQPQHFGDGTRLSIL.

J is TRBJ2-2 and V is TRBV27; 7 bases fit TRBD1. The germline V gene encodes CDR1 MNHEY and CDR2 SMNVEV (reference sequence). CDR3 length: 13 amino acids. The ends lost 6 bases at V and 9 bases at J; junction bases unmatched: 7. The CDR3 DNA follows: TGTGCCAGCAGACAGACAGGGAACCGGGAGCTGTTTTTT. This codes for CASRQTGNRELFF.

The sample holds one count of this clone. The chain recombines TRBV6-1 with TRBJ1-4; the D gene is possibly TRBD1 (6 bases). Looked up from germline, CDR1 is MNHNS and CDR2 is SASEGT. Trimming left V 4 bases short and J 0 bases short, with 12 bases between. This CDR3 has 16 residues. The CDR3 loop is CASSAGTPATNEKLFF. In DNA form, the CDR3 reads TGTGCCAGCAGTGCCGGGACACCTGCAACTAATGAAAAACTGTTTTTT.

The CDR3: CSASGLAGVTDTQYF. The CDR3 DNA reads as TGCAGTGCTAGTGGACTAGCGGGGGTCACAGATACGCAGTATTTT. J is TRBJ2-3 and V is TRBV20-1; 13 bases agree with TRBD2. Germline V gene data show CDR1 as DFQATT and CDR2 as SNEGSKA (reference sequence). The CDR3 consists of 15 residues. V was clipped by 3 bases and J by 2 bases; unmatched bases: 2.

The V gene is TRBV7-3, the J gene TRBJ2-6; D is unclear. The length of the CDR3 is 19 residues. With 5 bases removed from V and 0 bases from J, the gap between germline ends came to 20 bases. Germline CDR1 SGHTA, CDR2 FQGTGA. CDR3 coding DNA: TGTGCCAGCAGCCCAACGCCGTCGCCCTTACCCTCTGGGGCCAACGTCCTGACTTTC. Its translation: CASSPTPSPLPSGANVLTF.

As DNA, the CDR3 is TGTGCCAGCAGTCTGACGGACAGGATAGAAAAACTGTTTTTT. Translation gives CASSLTDRIEKLFF. The chain links TRBV6-5 to TRBJ1-4; TRBD1 aligns across 7 bases. Losses at the gene ends were 5 bases for V and 8 bases for J; bases not matched to a gene: 8. This CDR3 region has 14 residues. Looked up from germline, CDR1 is MNHEY and CDR2 is SVGAGI.

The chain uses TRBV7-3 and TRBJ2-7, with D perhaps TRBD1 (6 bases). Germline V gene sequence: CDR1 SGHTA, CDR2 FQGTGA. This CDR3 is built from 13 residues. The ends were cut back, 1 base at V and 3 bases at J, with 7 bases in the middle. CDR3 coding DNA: TGTGCCAGCAGCTTAAACAGGGACTACGAGCAGTACTTC. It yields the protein CASSLNRDYEQYF.

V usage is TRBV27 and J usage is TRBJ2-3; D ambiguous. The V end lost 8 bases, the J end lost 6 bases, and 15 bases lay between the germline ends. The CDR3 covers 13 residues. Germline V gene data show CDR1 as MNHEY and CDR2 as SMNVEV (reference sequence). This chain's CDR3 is CASSPGEEDTQYF. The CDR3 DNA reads TGTGCCAGCTCCCCGGGCGAGGAGGATACGCAGTATTTT.

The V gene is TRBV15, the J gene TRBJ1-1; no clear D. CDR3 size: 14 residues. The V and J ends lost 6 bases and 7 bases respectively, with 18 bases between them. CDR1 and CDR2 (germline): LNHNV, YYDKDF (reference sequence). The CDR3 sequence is CATRERLGSLEAFF. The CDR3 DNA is TGTGCCACCAGAGAGCGCTTGGGGTCTCTTGAAGCTTTCTTT.

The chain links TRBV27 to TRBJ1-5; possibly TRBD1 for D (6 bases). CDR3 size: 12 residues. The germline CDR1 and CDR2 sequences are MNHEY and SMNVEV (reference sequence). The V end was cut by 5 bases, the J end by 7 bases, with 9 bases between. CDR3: CASSIRGQPQHF. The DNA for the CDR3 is TGTGCCAGCAGTATCAGGGGACAGCCCCAGCATTTT.

The CDR3 DNA reads as TGTGCCAGCAGCTCCCGATCGAGCACAGGAGGATTAAATGAAAAACTGTTTTTT. Its protein is CASSSRSSTGGLNEKLFF. The V and J genes are TRBV7-9 and TRBJ1-4; a possible D gene is TRBD1 (5 bases). CDR3 length: 18 residues. Germline-derived CDR1 and CDR2 are SEHNR and FQNEAQ (reference sequence). Trimming cost V 4 bases and J 5 bases, with 23 bases left between them.